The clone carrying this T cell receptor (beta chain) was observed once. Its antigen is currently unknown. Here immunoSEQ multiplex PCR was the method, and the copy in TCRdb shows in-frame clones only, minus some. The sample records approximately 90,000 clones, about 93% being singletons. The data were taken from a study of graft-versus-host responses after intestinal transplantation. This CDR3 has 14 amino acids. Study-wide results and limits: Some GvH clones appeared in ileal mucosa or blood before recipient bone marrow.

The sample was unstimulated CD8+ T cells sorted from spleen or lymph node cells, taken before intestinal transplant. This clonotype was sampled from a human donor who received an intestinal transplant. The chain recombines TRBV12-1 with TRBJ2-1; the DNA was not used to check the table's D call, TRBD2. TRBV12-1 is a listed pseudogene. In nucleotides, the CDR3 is TGTGCCAGCAGCTTTAACGGGGGGGACAATGAGCAGTTCTTC. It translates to CASSFNGGDNEQFF.